The rows below give T cell receptor beta chains drawn from one sample of a study of long-term antiretroviral therapy in people with HIV. The method was immunoSEQ multiplex PCR; TCRdb's version includes in-frame clones alone and lacks a portion of them. The table includes more than 15,000 clones, around 80% detected once. The sample consisted of unsorted PBMCs, taken 2.9 years after starting antiretroviral therapy. These receptors all stem from a woman in her twenties or thirties with HIV. Each CDR3 is given with its conserved first and last residue. A D gene is named only where the DNA matches it firmly. Size is omitted from some rows. Given values are once, few, many or a class for expanded clones.

j_call	d_call	v_call	clone_size	cdr3_aa	cdr3_nt
TRBJ1-3	.	TRBV15	.	CATSDSGLGFVNTIYF	TGTGCCACCAGCGACAGCGGGTTAGGTTTTGTAAACACCATATATTTT
TRBJ2-2	TRBD1	TRBV15	.	CATSTRTGNTGELFF	TGTGCCACCAGCACACGGACAGGGAACACCGGGGAGCTGTTTTTT
TRBJ1-1	TRBD1	TRBV6-1	.	CASSGQGQVNTEAFF	TGTGCCAGCAGTGGCCAAGGACAGGTAAACACTGAAGCTTTCTTT
TRBJ2-5	.	TRBV5-1	.	CASSLGVETQYF	TGCGCCAGCAGCTTGGGGGTGGAGACCCAGTACTTC
TRBJ1-1	.	TRBV5-1	.	CASSLVGLNTEAFF	TGCGCCAGCAGCTTGGTCGGTTTGAACACTGAAGCTTTCTTT
TRBJ2-1	.	TRBV6-6	.	CATSRRNEQFF	TGTGCCACCTCCCGGAGGAATGAGCAGTTCTTC
TRBJ2-1	TRBD2	TRBV2	.	CASSWGGANEQFF	TGTGCCAGCAGTTGGGGAGGGGCCAATGAGCAGTTCTTC
TRBJ1-1	.	TRBV5-6	.	CASSFSGWGSDTEAFF	TGTGCCAGCAGCTTTAGTGGTTGGGGGTCGGACACTGAAGCTTTCTTT
TRBJ2-2	.	TRBV5-1	.	CASSSDRNTGELFF	TGCGCCAGCAGCTCGGACAGGAACACCGGGGAGCTGTTTTTT
TRBJ1-5	.	TRBV4-1	.	CASSRTERGSQPQHF	TGCGCCAGCAGCCGAACCGAAAGGGGGAGTCAGCCCCAGCATTTT
TRBJ2-3	TRBD2	TRBV9	.	CASSAGTSGGVTDTQYF	TGTGCCAGCAGCGCGGGGACTAGCGGGGGGGTTACAGATACGCAGTATTTT
TRBJ1-1	.	TRBV10-2	few	CASSVTVMNTEAFF	TGCGCCAGCAGTGTAACGGTTATGAACACTGAAGCTTTCTTT
TRBJ2-1	.	TRBV9	.	CASSRYVVLTGAVYNEQFF	TGTGCCAGCAGCCGGTACGTGGTTCTTACGGGGGCGGTGTACAATGAGCAGTTCTTC
TRBJ1-1	.	TRBV2	.	CASRGVTEAFF	TGTGCCAGCAGGGGGGTCACTGAAGCTTTCTTT
TRBJ1-2	.	TRBV4-1	.	CASSQSLRQVWGGYTF	TGCGCCAGCAGCCAGTCTTTAAGACAGGTCTGGGGAGGCTACACCTTC
TRBJ2-2	.	TRBV2	few	CAAGLSSTGELFF	TGTGCCGCGGGGCTAAGTAGCACCGGGGAGCTGTTTTTT
TRBJ2-3	.	TRBV5-5	.	CASRFPGLSTDTQYF	TGTGCCAGCAGGTTTCCGGGACTCAGCACAGATACGCAGTATTTT
TRBJ2-2	.	TRBV5-1	few	CASSLSPRGLTGELFF	TGCGCCAGCAGCCTTTCCCCTCGCGGACTGACCGGGGAGCTGTTTTTT
TRBJ1-5	.	TRBV12-1	few	CASSLSIESAGDQPQHF	TGTGCCAGCAGCTTGTCTATCGAGAGTGCAGGGGATCAGCCCCAGCATTTT
TRBJ2-3	.	TRBV7-7	.	CASSLTMTDTQYF	TGTGCCAGCAGCCTCACTATGACAGATACGCAGTATTTT
TRBJ2-5	TRBD2	TRBV7-2	.	CASSDRTSGGAQYF	TGTGCCAGCAGCGACCGGACTAGCGGGGGGGCCCAGTACTTC
TRBJ1-2	.	TRBV29-1	.	CSVEGGYTF	TGCAGCGTCGAGGGTGGCTACACCTTC
TRBJ2-1	TRBD2	TRBV7-2	.	CASSFSGGTYNEQFF	TGTGCCAGCAGCTTTAGCGGGGGGACATACAATGAGCAGTTCTTC
TRBJ2-6	TRBD2	TRBV10-3	.	CAIRTYSGGFSGANVLTF	TGTGCCATCAGAACTTATAGCGGGGGGTTCTCTGGGGCCAACGTCCTGACTTTC
TRBJ1-1	.	TRBV6-1	once	CASSEGGGWEAFF	TGTGCCAGCAGTGAAGGGGGGGGCTGGGAAGCTTTCTTT
TRBJ1-2	.	TRBV11-2	.	CASSRPGPELRGYTF	TGTGCCAGCAGCCGCCCGGGACCAGAACTACGTGGCTACACCTTC
TRBJ1-2	.	TRBV27	.	CASSQPGLPPGSNGYTF	TGTGCCAGCAGCCAACCGGGACTACCCCCTGGCTCGAATGGCTACACCTTC
TRBJ1-2	.	TRBV18	.	CASSPDTGPGGYTF	TGTGCCAGCTCACCTGATACAGGTCCCGGCGGCTACACCTTC